The 22 T cell receptor beta chains below were found in one sample sequenced in a study of identical twins. TCRdb reanalysed the 5' RACE reads using MiXCR and keeps one entry per CDR3 protein. The sample carries about 300,000 distinct CDR3 sequences, 9% to 15% recorded once. The data were also submitted as part of a second study, on yellow fever vaccine responses in identical twins.

Material for sequencing was CD8+ T cells sorted from blood. These receptors were obtained from a woman younger than 30 in good health.

The chain recombines TRBV5-1 with TRBJ2-2, with D possibly TRBD2 on 6 matching bases. V lost 1 base, J lost 3 bases, and 13 bases lay in between. Per the germline V gene, CDR1 is SGHRS and CDR2 is YFSETQ. The CDR3 is made up of 16 amino acids. The CDR3 DNA reads as TGCGCCAGCAGCTTGCCCGGGACTCATTACACCGGGGAGCTGTTTTTT. It is translated as CASSLPGTHYTGELFF.

This clonotype came up a few times. CDR3 nucleotides: TGCGCCAGCACCCCGGCACCCATCGGAAACACCATATATTTT. As protein: CASTPAPIGNTIYF. The chain is built from TRBV4-1 and TRBJ1-3; D is unresolved. The CDR3 consists of 14 residues. Trimming left V 7 bases short and J 4 bases short, with 14 bases between. Germline loops: CDR1 MGHRA, CDR2 YSYEKL.

This clonotype came up many times. This rearrangement joins TRBV12-3 or TRBV12-4 to TRBJ1-1; 7 nucleotides line up with TRBD1. J gave up 2 bases and V 10 bases, and 7 bases lay outside the gene matches. The CDR3 runs to 13 residues. This chain's CDR3 is CANQRQGNTEAFF. In DNA, the CDR3 is TGTGCCAACCAAAGACAGGGTAACACTGAAGCTTTCTTT.

This clonotype was recorded many times. The V gene is TRBV11-2, the J gene TRBJ2-7, with D perhaps matching TRBD1 (6 bases). V dropped 0 bases and J dropped 2 bases, with 11 bases sitting between them. Looked up from germline, CDR1 is SGHAT and CDR2 is FQNNGV. This CDR3 has 15 amino acids. The CDR3 sequence: CASSLDLDSTYEQYV. CDR3 bases: TGTGCCAGCAGCTTAGATCTGGACAGCACCTACGAGCAGTACGTC.

The table lists this clonotype with many counts. The chain is built from TRBV7-8 and TRBJ2-5; D gene uncertain. Germline lookup yields CDR1 SGHVS and CDR2 FQNEAQ. V gave up 5 bases and J gave up 5 bases, with 9 bases separating them. The CDR3 covers 12 residues. DNA of the CDR3: TGTGCCAGCAGCCCTAATATGGAGACCCAGTACTTC. Translation: CASSPNMETQYF.

The J gene is TRBJ2-5, the V gene TRBV18; weak D call: TRBD2 (6 bases). CDR3 length: 14 residues. The V end lost 2 bases, the J end lost 2 bases, and 9 bases lay between the germline ends. In germline, CDR1 is KGHSH, CDR2 LQKENI. The CDR3 DNA reads TGTGCCAGCTCACCAGTGGAGGGGCAAGAGACCCAGTACTTC. This encodes CASSPVEGQETQYF.

The chain uses TRBV27 and TRBJ2-7, with 7 bases fitting TRBD2. This CDR3 spans 16 amino acids. Germline-derived CDR1 and CDR2 are MNHEY and SMNVEV (reference sequence). Trimming took 0 bases from V and 1 from J; bases not matched to a gene: 6. The CDR3 DNA sequence: TGTGCCAGCAGTTTATCGCGGGGGATGGTGTCCTACGAGCAGTACTTC. It encodes CASSLSRGMVSYEQYF.

This clonotype was observed a handful of times. The chain couples TRBV9 to TRBJ1-1; D is uncertain. The CDR3 extends over 15 amino acids. Germline values: CDR1 SGDLS, CDR2 YYNGEE. Trimming shortened V by 0 bases and J by 0 bases, and 9 bases separated the two germline ends. CDR3 protein: CASSVDRRMNTEAFF. The CDR3 DNA reads TGTGCCAGCAGCGTAGATAGACGGATGAACACTGAAGCTTTCTTT.

This clonotype was recorded a few times. The rearrangement links TRBV20-1 to TRBJ1-1, with D maybe TRBD1 (5 bases). The germline CDR1 and CDR2 sequences are DFQATT and SNEGSKA (reference sequence). The CDR3 has 14 residues. The V end was cut by 0 bases, the J end by 1 base, with 9 bases between. DNA for the CDR3: TGCAGTGCTAGAGAGGCAGGGCAGAACACTGAAGCTTTCTTT. Protein product: CSAREAGQNTEAFF.

This clonotype was picked up one time. The rearrangement joins TRBV6-1 to TRBJ2-1; D tentatively reads TRBD1 or TRBD2 (5 bases each). Germline V gives CDR1 MNHNS, CDR2 SASEGT. V dropped 3 bases and J dropped 5 bases, with 17 bases sitting between them. CDR3 length: 16 residues. CDR3 residues: CASSEWGLEDNNEQFF. The CDR3 DNA sequence: TGTGCCAGCAGTGAGTGGGGGTTGGAGGACAACAATGAGCAGTTCTTC.

This clonotype occurred a few times. The chain couples TRBV6-1 to TRBJ1-5, with D possibly matching TRBD1 (5 bases). There are 15 residues in the CDR3. The V and J ends lost 1 base and 5 bases respectively, with 12 bases between them. Germline CDR1 and CDR2: MNHNS and SASEGT. As DNA, the CDR3 is TGTGCCAGCAGTGAAGAGGGGAAGTTTTATCAGCCCCAGCATTTT. Translated: CASSEEGKFYQPQHF.

This clonotype was found a few times. CDR3 bases: TGTGCCAGCGCCCCGGGGCAGGGTAATGAGCAGTTCTTC. Amino acids: CASAPGQGNEQFF. This chain joins TRBV11-2 and TRBJ2-1, with D perhaps matching TRBD1 or TRBD2 (5 bases each). V lost 8 bases to trimming and J lost 7 bases, with 15 bases between them. CDR3 length equals 13 residues. Germline lookup yields CDR1 SGHAT and CDR2 FQNNGV. Drawing the rest from reference TRBV11-2 and TRBJ2-1, the complete variable domain is EAGVAQSPRYKIIEKRQSVAFWCNPISGHATLYWYQQILGQGPKLLIQFQNNGVVDDSQLPKDRFSAERLKGVDSTLKIQPAKLEDSAVYLCASAPGQGNEQFFGPGTRLTVL.

This clonotype was found many times. J is TRBJ1-1 and V is TRBV4-1; D ambiguous. V was shortened by 3 bases and J by 1 base, with 3 bases between the two germline ends. The V gene's germline CDR1 is MGHRA and CDR2 YSYEKL. CDR3 size: 12 residues. CDR3 DNA sequence: TGCGCCAGCAGCCAGGGGAACACTGAAGCTTTCTTT. It codes for CASSQGNTEAFF.

This clonotype was detected only a few times. The V gene is TRBV15, the J gene TRBJ2-7; either TRBD1 or TRBD2 may supply D (5 bases each). Per germline, CDR1 LNHNV and CDR2 YYDKDF (reference sequence). CDR3 length: 14 amino acids. The V end was cut by 5 bases, the J end by 3 bases, with 14 bases between. CDR3 residues: CATSVRDGDYEQYF. In DNA, the CDR3 is TGTGCCACCAGCGTCCGGGACGGAGACTACGAGCAGTACTTC.

This chain joins TRBV29-1 and TRBJ1-1; 7 positions match TRBD1. The germline gives CDR1 SQVTM, CDR2 ANQGSEA. The CDR3 consists of 11 residues. The V segment lost 6 bases and the J segment 8 bases; nucleotides outside the gene matches: 6. The CDR3 DNA is TGCAGCGTAGCGACAGGGCGGGAAGCTTTCTTT. Its translation: CSVATGREAFF.

This clonotype was counted between two and nine times. The rearrangement uses TRBV10-3 and TRBJ1-1, with D unclear. The CDR3 runs to 13 residues. Trimming stripped 0 bases from V and 3 bases from J, with 5 bases between. Per the germline V gene, CDR1 is ENHRY and CDR2 is SYGVKD. The DNA of the CDR3 is TGTGCCATCAGTGAGTCGGAGTACACTGAAGCTTTCTTT. Translation: CAISESEYTEAFF.

V gene TRBV7-6 combines with J gene TRBJ2-3, with TRBD2 matching 13 bases. V was pared by 0 bases and J by 2 bases, with 14 bases of the junction left unmatched. Germline loops: CDR1 SGHVS, CDR2 FNYEAQ. The CDR3 covers 21 residues. CDR3 sequence (DNA): TGTGCCAGCAGCTTAGCGCCCAGACTAGCGGGGGGCACTCGGAACACAGATACGCAGTATTTT. Translation: CASSLAPRLAGGTRNTDTQYF.

The genes are TRBV20-1 and TRBJ2-3; D not resolved. This CDR3 has 15 residues. V shed 3 bases and J shed 1 base, with 14 bases lying between them. Germline CDR1 and CDR2: DFQATT and SNEGSKA (reference sequence). This CDR3 is CSASGEDGGTDTQYF. The CDR3, as DNA: TGCAGTGCTAGTGGCGAGGATGGCGGCACAGATACGCAGTATTTT.

This chain links TRBV5-1 with TRBJ2-7; 8 nucleotides line up with TRBD1. Germline values: CDR1 SGHRS, CDR2 YFSETQ. The CDR3 consists of 17 residues. V shed 0 bases, J shed 5 bases, and the junction held 13 bases outside the gene matches. CDR3 protein: CASSLGVGGGGQDEQYF. The CDR3 DNA reads as TGCGCCAGCAGCTTGGGAGTCGGTGGAGGGGGACAGGACGAGCAGTACTTC. Combining the CDR3 with reference TRBV5-1 and TRBJ2-7 gives the whole variable domain KAGVTQTPRYLIKTRGQQVTLSCSPISGHRSVSWYQQTPGQGLQFLFEYFSETQRNKGNFPGRFSGRQFSNSRSEMNVSTLELGDSALYLCASSLGVGGGGQDEQYFGPGTRLTVT.

This clonotype occurred a few times. The CDR3 DNA reads TGTGCTAGTGGCTCGCCCCCCCCTAGGGAAACCGATTACAATGAGCAGTTCTTC. Protein product: CASGSPPPRETDYNEQFF. V and J are TRBV12-5 and TRBJ2-1; D is uncertain. With 6 bases removed from V and 4 bases from J, the gap between germline ends came to 25 bases. CDR1 is LGHNT, CDR2 FRNRAP, per germline. The CDR3 runs 18 residues.

The gene calls are TRBV7-8 and TRBJ2-7; TRBD2 might be the D (6 bases). The V end lost 3 bases, the J end lost 1 base, and 13 bases lay between the germline ends. Germline V CDR1 and CDR2: SGHVS, FQNEAQ. CDR3 length: 15 residues. Here the CDR3 DNA reads TGTGCCAGCAGCTTCGGGAGAGACAAATCCTACGAGCAGTACTTC. Amino acid sequence: CASSFGRDKSYEQYF. The variable domain in full, with the rest retrieved from reference TRBV7-8 and TRBJ2-7, is GAGVSQSPRYKVAKRGQDVALRCDPISGHVSLFWYQQALGQGPEFLTYFQNEAQLDKSGLPSDRFFAERPEGSVSTLKIQRTQQEDSAVYLCASSFGRDKSYEQYFGPGTRLTVT.

This clonotype has a count of ten or more. V is TRBV12-3 or TRBV12-4 and J is TRBJ2-7, with D unresolved. Trimming took 5 bases from V and 2 from J, leaving 13 bases between them. The CDR3 sequence is 14 residues long. The DNA of the CDR3 is TGTGCCAGCAGTCCCCACATCACAACCTACGAGCAGTACTTC. The encoded protein is CASSPHITTYEQYF.